This TCR beta chain came from a study of T cell responses to AZD1222 COVID-19 vaccine. TCRdb's table, derived via immunoSEQ multiplex PCR, lists solely in-frame clones and lacks some. Here the sample spans 150,000 or so clones, 80% to 95% being singletons. This CDR3 has 16 amino acids. Germline CDR1 reads SGHRS; CDR2 reads YFSETQ. V lost 4 bases to trimming and J lost 5 bases, with 16 bases between them. Sequences were derived from peripheral blood, sampled on day 0 of AZD1222 vaccination. The V and J genes are TRBV5-1 and TRBJ1-6; D is uncertain. This clonotype was sampled from an adult in good health. The CDR3 DNA sequence: TGCGCCAGCAGCCCCGATGGCGTTGGGGATAATTCACCCCTCCACTTT. Its translation: CASSPDGVGDNSPLHF.